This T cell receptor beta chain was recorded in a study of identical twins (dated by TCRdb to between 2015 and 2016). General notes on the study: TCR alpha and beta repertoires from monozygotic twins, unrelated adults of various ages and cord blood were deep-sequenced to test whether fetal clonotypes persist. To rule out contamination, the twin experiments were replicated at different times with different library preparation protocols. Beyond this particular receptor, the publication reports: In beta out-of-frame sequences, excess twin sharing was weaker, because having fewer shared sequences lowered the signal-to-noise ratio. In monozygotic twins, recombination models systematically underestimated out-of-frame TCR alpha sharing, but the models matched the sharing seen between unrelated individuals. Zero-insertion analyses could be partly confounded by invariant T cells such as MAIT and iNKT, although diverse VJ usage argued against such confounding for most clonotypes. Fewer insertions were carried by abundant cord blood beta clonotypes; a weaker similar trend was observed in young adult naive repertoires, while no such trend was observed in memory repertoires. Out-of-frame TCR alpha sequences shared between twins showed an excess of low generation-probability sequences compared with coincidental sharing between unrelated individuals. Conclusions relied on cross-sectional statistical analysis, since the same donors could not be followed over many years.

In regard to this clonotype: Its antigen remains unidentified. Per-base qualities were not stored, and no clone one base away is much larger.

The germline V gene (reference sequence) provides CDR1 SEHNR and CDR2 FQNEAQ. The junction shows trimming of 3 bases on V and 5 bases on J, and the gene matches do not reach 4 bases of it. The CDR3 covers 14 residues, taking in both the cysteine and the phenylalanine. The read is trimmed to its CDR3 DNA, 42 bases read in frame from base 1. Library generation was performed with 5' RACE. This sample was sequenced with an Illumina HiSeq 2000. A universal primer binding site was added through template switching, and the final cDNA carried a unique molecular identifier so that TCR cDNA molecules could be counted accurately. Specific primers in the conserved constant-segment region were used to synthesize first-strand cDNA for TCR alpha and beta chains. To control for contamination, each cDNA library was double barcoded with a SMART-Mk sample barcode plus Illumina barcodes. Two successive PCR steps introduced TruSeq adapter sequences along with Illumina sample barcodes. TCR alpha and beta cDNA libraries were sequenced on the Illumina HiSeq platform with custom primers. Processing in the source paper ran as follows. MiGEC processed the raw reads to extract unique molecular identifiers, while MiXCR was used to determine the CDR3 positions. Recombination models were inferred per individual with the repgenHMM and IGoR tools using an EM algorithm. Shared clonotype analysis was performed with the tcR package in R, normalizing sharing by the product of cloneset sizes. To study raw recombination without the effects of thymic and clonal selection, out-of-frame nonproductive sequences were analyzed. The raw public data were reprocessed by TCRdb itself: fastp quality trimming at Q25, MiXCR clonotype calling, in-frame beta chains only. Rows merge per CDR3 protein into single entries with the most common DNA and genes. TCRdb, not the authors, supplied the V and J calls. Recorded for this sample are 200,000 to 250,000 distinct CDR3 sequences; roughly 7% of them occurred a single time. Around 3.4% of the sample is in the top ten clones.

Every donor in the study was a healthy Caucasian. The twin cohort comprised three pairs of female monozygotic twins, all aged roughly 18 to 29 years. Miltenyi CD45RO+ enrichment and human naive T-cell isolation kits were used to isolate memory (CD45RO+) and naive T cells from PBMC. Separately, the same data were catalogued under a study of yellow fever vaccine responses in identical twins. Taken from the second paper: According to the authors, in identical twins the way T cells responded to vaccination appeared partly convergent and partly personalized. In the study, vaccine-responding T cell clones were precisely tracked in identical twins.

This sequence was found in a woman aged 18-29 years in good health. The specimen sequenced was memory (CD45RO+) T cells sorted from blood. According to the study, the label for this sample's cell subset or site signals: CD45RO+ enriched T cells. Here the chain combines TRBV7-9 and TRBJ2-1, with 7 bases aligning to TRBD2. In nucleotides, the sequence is TGTGCCAGCAGCTTCGCGCTAGCGGACAATGAGCAGTTCTTC. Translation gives CASSFALADNEQFF.